These T cell receptor beta chains were read from a single sample in a study of cytomegalovirus exposure and HLA in healthy donors. The method was immunoSEQ multiplex PCR; TCRdb's version includes in-frame clones alone and lacks a portion of them. The table shows some 99,000 clones, with under 75% occurring only once. Material for sequencing was PBMCs. These receptors all stem from a female donor in good health and CMV-seronegative. The CDR3 runs from the conserved cysteine through the conserved F or W. The D gene is left open where the match is weak. Part of the rows lack a size; the others show once, few, many or a class for expanded clones.

J	length	D	V	size	CDR3	DNA
TRBJ1-5	16	NA	TRBV7-2	few	CASSSDSSWGNQPQHF	TGTGCCAGCAGCTCCGACTCCAGCTGGGGCAATCAGCCCCAGCATTTT
TRBJ2-5	11	NA	TRBV27	NA	CASSLGSSQYF	TGTGCCAGCAGTTTAGGGAGTAGCCAGTACTTC
TRBJ2-7	13	NA	TRBV7-9	NA	CASSLGTFYEQYF	TGTGCCAGCAGCTTAGGGACTTTCTACGAGCAGTACTTC
TRBJ2-3	15	TRBD1	TRBV11-2	NA	CASSSWTGLTDTQYF	TGTGCCAGCAGCTCTTGGACAGGCCTCACAGATACGCAGTATTTT
TRBJ2-1	15	TRBD2	TRBV9	NA	CASSGSGIPYNEQFF	TGTGCCAGCAGCGGGAGCGGGATACCCTACAATGAGCAGTTCTTC
TRBJ2-5	17	TRBD2	TRBV2	NA	CASSQKVAGGPRETQYF	TGTGCCAGCAGTCAAAAGGTAGCGGGGGGGCCTCGAGAGACCCAGTACTTC
TRBJ1-2	14	NA	TRBV29-1	NA	CSVESPLTAYGYTF	TGCAGCGTTGAAAGCCCCCTTACAGCCTATGGCTACACCTTC
TRBJ2-7	11	NA	TRBV6-5	NA	CASLGGGGAYF	TGTGCCAGCCTCGGAGGGGGCGGTGCGTACTTC
TRBJ1-6	14	TRBD1	TRBV6-1	NA	CAIVNRGGNSPLHF	TGTGCCATCGTAAACAGGGGAGGTAATTCACCCCTCCACTTT
TRBJ1-1	13	TRBD1	TRBV15	NA	CATTLTGGAGAFF	TGTGCCACCACCTTGACAGGGGGCGCAGGAGCTTTCTTT
TRBJ2-7	15	TRBD1	TRBV5-1	NA	CASSPSGTGAREQYF	TGCGCCAGCAGCCCATCCGGGACAGGGGCTCGAGAGCAGTACTTC
TRBJ2-7	13	TRBD2	TRBV6-1	NA	CASGLEWLYEQYF	TGTGCCAGCGGACTAGAGTGGTTGTACGAGCAGTACTTC
TRBJ1-4	15	NA	TRBV7-9	NA	CASSLDRSEGEKLFF	TGTGCCAGCAGCCTCGACAGATCCGAAGGTGAAAAACTGTTTTTT
TRBJ2-1	14	NA	TRBV19	NA	CASSIYGGLNEQFF	TGTGCCAGTAGTATATATGGTGGACTCAATGAGCAGTTCTTC
TRBJ1-5	19	TRBD1	TRBV28	few	CASTISGEGGFVGNQPQHF	TGTGCCAGCACCATATCAGGGGAAGGGGGCTTCGTGGGCAATCAGCCCCAGCATTTT
TRBJ2-1	13	TRBD2	TRBV9	NA	CASSGGLVNEQFF	TGTGCCAGCAGCGGAGGACTAGTGAATGAGCAGTTCTTC
TRBJ1-4	16	NA	TRBV18	NA	CASSAGLGATNEKLFF	TGTGCCAGCTCCGCAGGCCTGGGTGCAACTAATGAAAAACTGTTTTTT
TRBJ2-7	15	TRBD1	TRBV10-1	NA	CASSEGNRGNYEQYF	TGCGCCAGCAGTGAGGGAAACAGGGGCAACTACGAGCAGTACTTC